A selection of T cell receptor beta chains follows, all from one sample in a study of blood T cell repertoires in COVID-19. Sequencing was performed with immunoSEQ multiplex PCR; in TCRdb, only in-frame clones are kept and a portion is missing. This sample has around 440,000 clones, with approximately 89% found just once. Sequenced sample: peripheral blood. Receptors were obtained from a woman aged 45-60 years with COVID-19, enrolled during active disease. Each CDR3 is given with its conserved first and last residue. Fields, in order: D gene, V gene, clone size, CDR3 length, J gene, CDR3 DNA, CDR3 protein. A D gene is named only where the DNA matches it firmly. Expanded clones get a size class; other rows say once, few or many, or leave the size out.

.	TRBV12-2	.	16	TRBJ1-1	TGTGCAAGTCGCTTAGGGTACAGGGGTCCTAACACTGAAGCTTTCTTT	CASRLGYRGPNTEAFF
TRBD2	TRBV11-2	.	14	TRBJ2-1	TGTGCCAGCAGCTCCGGACTAGCGGGGGGACTGCAGTTCTTC	CASSSGLAGGLQFF
TRBD1	TRBV4-1	.	16	TRBJ1-2	TGCGCCAGCAAACCGGGACAGGGGGTTCCCCCATATGGCTACACCTTC	CASKPGQGVPPYGYTF
TRBD2	TRBV13	.	17	TRBJ2-3	TGTGCCAGCAGCCACCCCCGGGGGACTAGCGGGCGGGATACGCAGTATTTT	CASSHPRGTSGRDTQYF
.	TRBV7-9	.	14	TRBJ2-5	TGTGCCAGCAGCCCTACGGGGTATCAAGAGACCCAGTACTTC	CASSPTGYQETQYF
TRBD1	TRBV27	few	15	TRBJ1-6	TGTGCCAGCACCCCCGCGGGACAGGCGAATTCACCCCTCCACTTT	CASTPAGQANSPLHF
TRBD2	TRBV24-1	.	18	TRBJ2-1	TGTGCCACCAGTGACCCCGCCAGCGGGAGCCCCACTTACAATGAGCAGTTCTTC	CATSDPASGSPTYNEQFF
.	TRBV15	once	16	TRBJ2-7	TGTGCCACCAGCAGAGATCTCGGACAGTCAACCTACGAGCAGTACTTC	CATSRDLGQSTYEQYF
.	TRBV10-3	.	15	TRBJ1-1	TGTGCCATCAGTGAGCCGGGACACGGGAACACTGAAGCTTTCTTT	CAISEPGHGNTEAFF
.	TRBV2	.	14	TRBJ2-1	TGTGCCAGCAGTCCCACGTACTTGAAGAGTGAGCAGTTCTTC	CASSPTYLKSEQFF
.	TRBV7-8	.	16	TRBJ2-7	TGTGCCAGCAGCCCCCATGGGTGGCAGGGCTCCTACGAGCAGTACTTC	CASSPHGWQGSYEQYF
.	TRBV19	.	14	TRBJ1-4	TGTGCCAGTAGTACGACAGGCGCTAATGAAAAACTGTTTTTT	CASSTTGANEKLFF
TRBD2	TRBV7-2	.	15	TRBJ2-1	TGTGCCAGCAGCTTAAGTGCGGGGGGGTACAATGAGCAGTTCTTC	CASSLSAGGYNEQFF
TRBD1	TRBV2	.	13	TRBJ1-2	TGTGCCAGCAGTGTGGGACAGGGCCATGGCTACACCTTC	CASSVGQGHGYTF
.	TRBV2	.	12	TRBJ2-4	TGTGCCAGCAGACAGGGGGGGAACATTCAGTACTTC	CASRQGGNIQYF
.	TRBV24-1	.	15	TRBJ2-2	TGTGCCACCAGCTTAGGGGTTGCGAACACCGGGGAGCTGTTTTTT	CATSLGVANTGELFF
.	TRBV18	.	17	TRBJ1-1	TGTGCCAGCTCACCACCCGGGTTTCCCCCCGGGAACACTGAAGCTTTCTTT	CASSPPGFPPGNTEAFF
TRBD1	TRBV10-3	.	14	TRBJ1-1	TGTGCCATCAGTTCGGGACAGCCGAACACTGAAGCTTTCTTT	CAISSGQPNTEAFF
.	TRBV18	.	15	TRBJ1-1	TGTGCCAGCTCACCCAACCAGGGCAGGAACACTGAAGCTTTCTTT	CASSPNQGRNTEAFF
.	TRBV19	.	14	TRBJ1-1	TGTGCCAGTAGTATCTCCGCTATGAACACTGAAGCTTTCTTT	CASSISAMNTEAFF
TRBD1	TRBV7-2	few	15	TRBJ1-1	TGTGCCAGCAGCTTTGAGGGGGCGTGGGACACTGAAGCTTTCTTT	CASSFEGAWDTEAFF
.	TRBV29-1	.	16	TRBJ2-2	TGCAGCGTTGACGGGTCCAGCGGCCTGAACACCGGGGAGCTGTTTTTT	CSVDGSSGLNTGELFF
.	TRBV30	.	14	TRBJ1-4	TGTGCCTGGAGTGTACAGACGGGACTACAAAAACTGTTTTTT	CAWSVQTGLQKLFF
.	TRBV2	once	14	TRBJ1-1	TGTGCCAGCAGTGAAGAGGCGGCGGGCACTGAAGCTTTCTTT	CASSEEAAGTEAFF
.	TRBV6-5	.	15	TRBJ2-1	TGTGCCACCATCGATATAGAGGGCGCTTACAATGAGCAGTTCTTC	CATIDIEGAYNEQFF
TRBD1	TRBV3-1/TRBV3-2	.	17	TRBJ1-2	TGTGCCAGCAGCTCACAACCGGGCAGGGGGCCCAACTATGGCTACACCTTC	CASSSQPGRGPNYGYTF
.	TRBV5-1	.	16	TRBJ1-2	TGCGCCAGCAGCTTGACCCCGGGACAAACTAACTATGGCTACACCTTC	CASSLTPGQTNYGYTF
.	TRBV6-2/TRBV6-3	.	12	TRBJ2-7	TGTGCCAGCAGTCCGCGGCCCGGCGAGCAGTACTTC	CASSPRPGEQYF
.	TRBV28	.	13	TRBJ1-6	TGTGCCAGCCGGGACCTCCAGCGGGGACCCCTCCACTTT	CASRDLQRGPLHF
.	TRBV5-4	.	13	TRBJ2-7	TGTGCCAGCAGCTTGGAGCATGGCTACGAGCAGTACTTC	CASSLEHGYEQYF
TRBD1	TRBV30	.	16	TRBJ2-1	TGTGCCTGCGGGGGACTCCGGGACAGGGGAAAAGATGAGCAGTTCTTC	CACGGLRDRGKDEQFF
.	TRBV3-1/TRBV3-2	.	14	TRBJ1-1	TGTGCCAGCAGCCAAGGCAGGGTGGACACTGAAGCTTTCTTT	CASSQGRVDTEAFF
.	TRBV30	few	13	TRBJ1-1	TGTGCCTGGAGTCACCGCGCCACTTCAGGAGCTTTCTTT	CAWSHRATSGAFF
TRBD2	TRBV5-4	.	15	TRBJ2-1	TGTGCCAGCAGCTTGGATCGGGCGGGGGGCAATGAGCAGTTCTTC	CASSLDRAGGNEQFF
.	TRBV5-1	.	15	TRBJ1-4	TGCGCCAGCAGCCTTCAGGGTTCGACTAATGAAAAACTGTTTTTT	CASSLQGSTNEKLFF
TRBD1	TRBV14	.	19	TRBJ1-3	TGTGCCAGCAGCCAATATCACGGGACAGGGTTAAGGTCTGGAAACACCATATATTTT	CASSQYHGTGLRSGNTIYF
.	TRBV6-5	.	15	TRBJ2-3	TGTGCCAGCAGTTACTCCGGCGGATACACAGATACGCAGTATTTT	CASSYSGGYTDTQYF
TRBD1	TRBV29-1	.	14	TRBJ1-2	TGCAGCGTTGCCCGCACACAGGGGGTCTATGGCTACACCTTC	CSVARTQGVYGYTF
.	TRBV5-4	.	13	TRBJ1-1	TGTGCCAGCAGCTTGCGGGGGGCGACTGAAGCTTTCTTT	CASSLRGATEAFF
.	TRBV6-2/TRBV6-3	.	15	TRBJ1-2	TGTGCCAGCAGTTCGGGACTGATAGCTAACTATGGCTACACCTTC	CASSSGLIANYGYTF
TRBD1	TRBV15	few	17	TRBJ2-2	TGTGCCACCAGCAGAGATCCGGGGACAGGGAGTATAGGGGAGCTGTTTTTT	CATSRDPGTGSIGELFF
.	TRBV5-1	.	14	TRBJ2-7	TGCGCCAGCAGCCAGGGGTTCTATCCCTACGAGCAGTACTTC	CASSQGFYPYEQYF
TRBD1	TRBV7-8	.	14	TRBJ1-4	TGTGCCAGCAGGAGGGACAGAAATAATGAAAAACTGTTTTTT	CASRRDRNNEKLFF
TRBD2	TRBV19	.	13	TRBJ2-2	TGTGCTACTGGGAGGGCGGGGACCGGGGAGCTGTTTTTT	CATGRAGTGELFF
.	TRBV9	once	13	TRBJ1-2	TGTGCCAGCAGCGCGCAGGCTTCTCGTGGCTACACCTTC	CASSAQASRGYTF
TRBD2	TRBV19	.	15	TRBJ2-1	TGTGCCAGTAGGGTAGCGGGGGACCCGGGGGATGAGCAGTTCTTC	CASRVAGDPGDEQFF
.	TRBV7-2	.	15	TRBJ2-3	TGTGCCAGCAGCCTACTAGTTGGGTTAGCAGATACGCAGTATTTT	CASSLLVGLADTQYF
TRBD2	TRBV9	.	17	TRBJ2-7	TGTGCCAGCAGCGAGAGCGGGGGGCGGGGGCCTCCCTACGAGCAGTACTTC	CASSESGGRGPPYEQYF
.	TRBV4-1	.	16	TRBJ2-1	TGCGCCAGCAGCCAAGATCGGGGAATCGCCTACAATGAGCAGTTCTTC	CASSQDRGIAYNEQFF
.	TRBV4-1	once	16	TRBJ1-4	TGCGCCAGCAGCCAAGTAAGTCGGGGGGCAATGAAGAAACTGTTTTTT	CASSQVSRGAMKKLFF
.	TRBV10-2	.	15	TRBJ2-3	TGCGCCAGCAGGTCCTTCTCTAGCGGCACAGATACGCAGTATTTT	CASRSFSSGTDTQYF
TRBD1	TRBV13	.	17	TRBJ1-1	TGTGCCAGCAGCCCTCGACAGGGGTGGGGATCGCTCGCTGAAGCTTTCTTT	CASSPRQGWGSLAEAFF
.	TRBV5-5	.	15	TRBJ1-1	TGTGCCAGCAGCTTGCCCGACGGGGGGAACACTGAAGCTTTCTTT	CASSLPDGGNTEAFF
TRBD2	TRBV5-4	.	16	TRBJ2-3	TGTGCCAGCAGCAGCAATAGCGGGGGGGCACGGGATACGCAGTATTTT	CASSSNSGGARDTQYF
.	TRBV4-1	.	12	TRBJ1-4	TGCGCCAGCACAGGGTTAGATGAAAAACTGTTTTTT	CASTGLDEKLFF
.	TRBV2	few	18	TRBJ1-6	TGTGCCAGCAGTGGATCCCCCCTCAAGAGCTCCCCCCGGTCACCCCTCCACTTT	CASSGSPLKSSPRSPLHF
.	TRBV7-2	.	13	TRBJ2-7	TGTGCCAGCAGCTTAGGAAACTCCCTCGAGCAGTACTTC	CASSLGNSLEQYF